Shown below are 29 T cell receptor beta chains from a single sample sequenced in a study of beta chain features in type 1 diabetes. Every isolated RNA sample was fully reverse transcribed, so sequencing captured expressed TCRB transcripts. Repertoires were generated with immunoSEQ multiplex PCR, while TCRdb's copy carries only in-frame clones and drops some. The data show fewer than 400,000 clones, around 9.7% seen once. General study results and limits: In every one of the four CD4+ subsets, TCRB CDR3s were moderately but significantly shorter in Type 1 diabetes patients.

These TCRs are of unknown antigen specificity. The sequencing input was central memory CD4+ T cells from blood. The source of these receptors is a young man with type 1 diabetes.

This clone was observed a handful of times. The V gene is TRBV30, the J gene TRBJ1-2; 7 positions match TRBD1. V dropped 0 bases and J dropped 8; count of bases not matched to a gene: 9. The CDR3 extends over 14 amino acids. Germline values: CDR1 GTSNPN, CDR2 SVGIG (reference sequence). CDR3 region: CAWSVQFTGDGYTF. The CDR3 nucleotides read TGTGCCTGGAGTGTACAATTTACAGGGGACGGCTACACCTTC.

V usage is TRBV5-6 and J usage is TRBJ1-1; D is unclear. The CDR3 covers 12 residues. V gave up 1 base and J gave up 7 bases, with 8 bases separating them. Germline loops: CDR1 SGHDT, CDR2 YYEEEE. DNA of the CDR3: TGTGCCAGCAGCTTGACACATCGTGAAGCTTTCTTT. Its translation is CASSLTHREAFF.

This clone was seen ten or more times. The chain uses TRBV28 and TRBJ1-2, with TRBD1 matching 7 bases. Trimming cost V 8 bases and J 3 bases; bases outside gene matches: 6. Germline V gene data show CDR1 as MDHEN and CDR2 as SYDVKM. CDR3 length equals 13 residues. CDR3 protein: CASREQGHYGYTF. CDR3 nucleotide sequence: TGTGCCAGCCGTGAACAGGGGCACTATGGCTACACCTTC.

This chain uses TRBV11-3 with TRBJ2-1; D remains ambiguous. Germline V CDR1 and CDR2: SGHNT, YENEEA. V was clipped by 0 bases and J by 0 bases, with 6 bases between them. This CDR3 is built from 15 residues. This CDR3 reads CASSLEARSYNEQFF. In nucleotides, the CDR3 is TGTGCCAGCAGCTTAGAAGCGCGCTCCTACAATGAGCAGTTCTTC. Full variable domain (missing parts from reference TRBV11-3 and TRBJ2-1): EAGVVQSPRYKIIEKKQPVAFWCNPISGHNTLYWYLQNLGQGPELLIRYENEEAVDDSQLPKDRFSAERLKGVDSTLKIQPAELGDSAVYLCASSLEARSYNEQFFGPGTRLTVL.

The chain recombines TRBV4-1 with TRBJ1-2, with D possibly being TRBD1 (5 bases). V lost 0 bases and J lost 0, with 20 bases in between. Germline loops: CDR1 MGHRA, CDR2 YSYEKL. The CDR3 is 19 residues long. CDR3 in DNA: TGCGCCAGCAGCCAAGATGGGGGGGGTGTGATTGGAGCTAACTATGGCTACACCTTC. It yields the protein CASSQDGGGVIGANYGYTF.

This clone appeared a few times. V and J are TRBV5-1 and TRBJ2-3; 8 bases map to TRBD1. The CDR3 runs to 17 residues. Trimming took 0 bases from V and 5 from J; bases not matched to a gene: 11. From germline, CDR1 is SGHRS and CDR2 YFSETQ. The CDR3 DNA follows: TGCGCCAGCAGCTTGGGGGACAGGCCCCAAAGGGTAGATACGCAGTATTTT. Protein product: CASSLGDRPQRVDTQYF.

This clone was seen ten or more times. The chain employs TRBV7-2 and TRBJ2-1; maybe TRBD1 (5 bases). From germline, CDR1 is SGHTA and CDR2 FQGNSA. V shed 5 bases and J shed 6 bases, with 11 bases lying between them. The CDR3 is made up of 13 amino acids. DNA of the CDR3: TGTGCCAGCAGCAGCAGACAGCGCAATGAGCAGTTCTTC. This gives the protein CASSSRQRNEQFF.

This clone appeared a few times. The sample carries other DNA sequences with the same CDR3. This chain connects TRBV19 to TRBJ1-5; no firm D call. The CDR3 runs 13 residues. Per the germline V gene, CDR1 is LNHDA and CDR2 is SQIVND (reference sequence). Between the trimmed V and J ends, which lost 5 bases and 5 bases, there was a span of 10 bases. The CDR3 reads CASSPRGDQPQHF. Written as DNA, the CDR3 is TGTGCCAGTAGTCCGAGAGGAGATCAGCCCCAGCATTTT.

This clone was counted only a few times. The chain carries TRBV27 and TRBJ2-1, with 9 nucleotides matching TRBD1. Germline-derived CDR1 and CDR2 are MNHEY and SMNVEV (reference sequence). The CDR3 totals 15 residues. J was trimmed by 6 bases and V by 8 bases; bases with no gene match: 11. The CDR3 DNA is TGTGCCAGCGGATACGGGACAGGGCAACCCAATGAGCAGTTCTTC. Translation gives CASGYGTGQPNEQFF.

This rearrangement joins TRBV21-1 to TRBJ1-2; the table names TRBD1, a call not compared with the DNA. TRBV21-1 is assigned pseudogene status. This CDR3 spans 12 amino acids. CDR3 in amino acids: CASSKDGACYTF. CDR3 DNA sequence: TGTGCCAGCAGCAAAGATGGGGCGTGCTACACCTTC.

About this clone: One end of the junction is discordant with germline, which a read error may explain. Other nucleotide sequences in the sample specify the same CDR3. This chain joins TRBV29-1 and TRBJ2-3, with D possibly called TRBD1 or TRBD2 (5 bases each). The CDR3 sequence is 12 residues long. CDR1 is SQVTM and CDR2 is ANQGSEA in the germline V gene. CDR3 in DNA: TGTAGCCCCACGGGGCTTACAGATACGCAGTATTTT. It is translated as CSPTGLTDTQYF.

The gene calls are TRBV18 and TRBJ2-5, with 7 bases identical to TRBD2. V lost 3 bases to trimming and J lost 7 bases; unmatched junction nucleotides: 8. The germline V gene has CDR1 KGHSH and CDR2 LQKENI. This CDR3 spans 14 amino acids. This CDR3 is CASSPQRGTGTQYF. As DNA, the CDR3 is TGTGCCAGCTCACCCCAGCGGGGTACGGGGACCCAGTACTTC.

This clone was observed a handful of times. The chain carries TRBV7-2 and TRBJ1-5; TRBD1 matches at 8 bases. The CDR3 totals 15 residues. Germline trimming cut 5 bases from V and 6 bases from J; bases unmatched to any gene: 9. CDR1 and CDR2 from the germline V gene are SGHTA and FQGNSA. The CDR3 DNA is TGTGCCAGCAGCCCAAGGACAGGGATTGGTCAGCCCCAGCATTTT. This gives the protein CASSPRTGIGQPQHF. The entire variable domain, with the rest obtained from reference TRBV7-2 and TRBJ1-5, is as follows: GAGVSQSPSNKVTEKGKDVELRCDPISGHTALYWYRQSLGQGLEFLIYFQGNSAPDKSGLPSDRFSAERTGGSVSTLTIQRTQQEDSAVYLCASSPRTGIGQPQHFGDGTRLSIL.

This clone occurred a few times. The V call is TRBV29-1, the J call TRBJ1-1; 11 bases match TRBD1. Unmatched junction bases numbered 9, after V lost 7 bases and J lost 5 bases. The CDR3 loop spans 14 amino acids. Per the germline V gene, CDR1 is SQVTM and CDR2 is ANQGSEA. The CDR3 sequence: CSALLGQGGTEAFF. In nucleotides, the CDR3 is TGCAGCGCTCTACTGGGACAGGGGGGGACTGAAGCTTTCTTT. Full variable domain (remainder filled in from reference TRBV29-1 and TRBJ1-1): SAVISQKPSRDICQRGTSLTIQCQVDSQVTMMFWYRQQPGQSLTLIATANQGSEATYESGFVIDKFPISRPNLTFSTLTVSNMSPEDSSIYLCSALLGQGGTEAFFGQGTRLTVV.

The rearrangement uses TRBV7-6 and TRBJ2-1; 10 bases are shared with TRBD1. The ends lost 4 bases at V and 6 bases at J; junction bases unmatched: 3. The CDR3 totals 14 residues. CDR1 and CDR2 from the germline V gene are SGHVS and FNYEAQ. The DNA for the CDR3 is TGTGCCAGCAGCTGGGGACAGGGGATCAATGAGCAGTTCTTC. Its translation: CASSWGQGINEQFF.

In regard to this clone: The identical CDR3 is also encoded by other nucleotide sequences in the sample. V is TRBV29-1 and J is TRBJ1-6; TRBD1 is a possible D gene (5 bases). The CDR3 is made up of 13 amino acids. Deletions cut 4 bases from V and 7 bases from J, with 11 bases between. Germline V gene data show CDR1 as SQVTM and CDR2 as ANQGSEA. CDR3 in DNA: TGCAGCGTTGGGGCGGGGGACAATTCACCCCTCCACTTT. Its translation is CSVGAGDNSPLHF.

This sequence joins TRBV6-5 and TRBJ1-2, with D unclear. The ends were cut back, 6 bases at V and 4 bases at J, with 9 bases in the middle. CDR3 length equals 12 residues. From germline, CDR1 is MNHEY and CDR2 SVGAGI. CDR3 sequence: CASSDTSYGYTF. CDR3 DNA sequence: TGTGCCAGCAGCGACACTTCCTATGGCTACACCTTC.

The chain joins TRBV5-4 to TRBJ2-5; tentatively, D is TRBD1 (6 bases). With 4 bases removed from V and 2 bases from J, the gap between germline ends came to 9 bases. Per germline, CDR1 SGHNT and CDR2 YYREEE (reference sequence). The CDR3 has 13 residues. CDR3 DNA sequence: TGTGCCAGCAGCAACGGACAGCAAGAGACCCAGTACTTC. Translated: CASSNGQQETQYF.

This clone has just a few counts. The chain has TRBV5-1 and TRBJ1-4; D is uncertain. Germline V CDR1 and CDR2: SGHRS, YFSETQ. This CDR3 has 15 residues. The ends were cut back, 4 bases at V and 7 bases at J, with 17 bases in the middle. The CDR3 loop is CASSLGSGIGEKLFF. The CDR3 DNA sequence: TGCGCCAGCAGCCTTGGGTCAGGTATAGGTGAAAAACTGTTTTTT.

In its sample, this clone was seen a few times. The rearrangement links TRBV21-1 to TRBJ1-5. TRBV21-1 is recorded as a pseudogene. The CDR3 runs 17 residues. Here the CDR3 DNA reads TGTGCCAGCAGCAAAGAGGAAGGGGGGCATAGCAATCAGCCCCAGCATTTT. Amino acids: CASSKEEGGHSNQPQHF.

The V gene is TRBV2, the J gene TRBJ2-7; 9 bases map to TRBD1. J gave up 2 bases and V 6 bases, and 5 bases lay outside the gene matches. Per germline, CDR1 SNHLY and CDR2 FYNNEI. The CDR3 is 14 amino acids. The CDR3 sequence is CASSAGTGTYEQYF. Written as DNA, the CDR3 is TGTGCCAGCAGCGCCGGGACAGGGACCTACGAGCAGTACTTC.

Of note for this clone: Since a much larger clone is just one base distant, this may be a read error. This chain uses TRBV7-9 with TRBJ2-5; D gene uncertain. This CDR3 contains 13 residues. V lost 1 base to trimming and J lost 0 bases, with 3 bases between them. Germline-derived CDR1 and CDR2 are SEHNR and FQNEAQ (reference sequence). This CDR3 is CASSLVDQETQYF. The CDR3 nucleotides are TGTGCCAGCAGCTTAGTCGACCAAGAGACCCAGTACTTC.

CDR3 nucleotide sequence: TGCGCCAGCACGACAGGGGTGCAGCCAGATACGCAGTATTTT. Translation: CASTTGVQPDTQYF. The V and J genes are TRBV5-1 and TRBJ2-3; 8 nucleotides align to TRBD1. There are 14 residues in the CDR3. Trimming took 6 bases from V and 4 from J; bases not matched to a gene: 7. Germline CDR1 and CDR2: SGHRS and YFSETQ.

As to this clone: The sample has other DNA sequences that encode this CDR3 too. The chain couples TRBV15 to TRBJ1-1; the D is unclear. V was shortened by 0 bases and J by 1 base, with 6 bases between the two germline ends. The CDR3 contains 14 residues. Germline CDR1 is LNHNV and CDR2 is YYDKDF (reference sequence). This CDR3 is CATSRDPGNTEAFF. CDR3 nucleotide sequence: TGTGCCACCAGCAGAGATCCTGGGAACACTGAAGCTTTCTTT.

A note on this clone: Other DNA sequences in the same sample also yield this CDR3. The CDR3 bases are TGTGCCAGCAGCTTCTCCGGGACCAACACTGAAGCTTTCTTT. Encoded protein: CASSFSGTNTEAFF. This rearrangement joins TRBV7-9 to TRBJ1-1; D may be TRBD1 (5 bases). There are 14 residues in the CDR3. Trimming removed 3 bases at V and 2 bases at J, with 10 bases between. Germline lookup yields CDR1 SEHNR and CDR2 FQNEAQ (reference sequence).

A few counts support this clone. The V and J genes are TRBV11-2 and TRBJ2-2; D possibly matches TRBD1 or TRBD2 (5 bases each). Germline CDR1 and CDR2: SGHAT and FQNNGV. Trimming stripped 8 bases from V and 2 bases from J, with 12 bases between. This CDR3 is 14 amino acids long. The CDR3 reads CASAGSSNTGELFF. The CDR3 DNA sequence: TGTGCCAGCGCAGGGAGCAGTAACACCGGGGAGCTGTTTTTT.

Points on this clone: Other DNA sequences within the sample encode an identical CDR3. The genes are TRBV30 and TRBJ1-3; D uncertain. The CDR3 has 14 amino acids. Germline CDR1 and CDR2: GTSNPN and SVGIG (reference sequence). The ends were cut back, 4 bases at V and 1 base at J, with 11 bases in the middle. The CDR3: CAWIQGSSGNTIYF. Written as DNA, the CDR3 is TGTGCCTGGATCCAAGGGTCATCTGGAAACACCATATATTTT.

The CDR3 DNA reads TGTGCCACCAGAGCAACCCCTACAGAAGGACAGGCGAATTATGGCTACACCTTC. It is translated as CATRATPTEGQANYGYTF. The genes are TRBV15 and TRBJ1-2, with 7 positions matching TRBD1. The J segment lost 5 bases and the V segment lost 6 bases, leaving 21 bases of the junction unmatched. CDR3 length equals 18 residues. Germline V CDR1 and CDR2: LNHNV, YYDKDF (reference sequence).

This clone was counted at least ten times. V is TRBV5-1 and J is TRBJ2-3, with 11 bases identical to TRBD2. Per the germline V gene, CDR1 is SGHRS and CDR2 is YFSETQ. CDR3 length: 17 residues. The V segment lost 4 bases and the J segment 5 bases; nucleotides outside the gene matches: 12. The CDR3 DNA is TGCGCCAGCAGCGCCACACTAGCGGGGGTACAAGGAGATACGCAGTATTTT. It specifies CASSATLAGVQGDTQYF. Supplemented by reference TRBV5-1 and TRBJ2-3, the full variable domain reads KAGVTQTPRYLIKTRGQQVTLSCSPISGHRSVSWYQQTPGQGLQFLFEYFSETQRNKGNFPGRFSGRQFSNSRSEMNVSTLELGDSALYLCASSATLAGVQGDTQYFGPGTRLTVL.